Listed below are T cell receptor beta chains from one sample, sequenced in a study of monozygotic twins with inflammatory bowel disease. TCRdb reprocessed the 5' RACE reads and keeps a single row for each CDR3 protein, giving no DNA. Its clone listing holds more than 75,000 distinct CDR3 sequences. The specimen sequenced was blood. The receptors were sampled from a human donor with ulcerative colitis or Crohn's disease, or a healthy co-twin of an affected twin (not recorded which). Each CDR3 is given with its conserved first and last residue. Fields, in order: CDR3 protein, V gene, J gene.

CDR3 protein: CASSSNGITGNTIYF; V gene: TRBV7-6; J gene: TRBJ1-3
CDR3 protein: CASRPGGDQPQHF; V gene: TRBV12-3/TRBV12-4; J gene: TRBJ1-5
CDR3 protein: CASDSSDTQYF; V gene: TRBV7-9; J gene: TRBJ2-3
CDR3 protein: CASRRGGEQYF; V gene: TRBV28; J gene: TRBJ2-7
CDR3 protein: CSARPLGVGEAFF; V gene: TRBV20-1; J gene: TRBJ1-1
CDR3 protein: CASSPGRGYTDTQYF; V gene: TRBV18; J gene: TRBJ2-3
CDR3 protein: CASSDRGRNTEAFF; V gene: TRBV7-9; J gene: TRBJ1-1
CDR3 protein: CASSEQQNTEAFF; V gene: TRBV7-2; J gene: TRBJ1-1
CDR3 protein: CASSLRQNTEAFF; V gene: TRBV19; J gene: TRBJ1-1
CDR3 protein: CAFLVGDVTDTQYF; V gene: TRBV7-9; J gene: TRBJ2-3
CDR3 protein: CASSLVGLPQHF; V gene: TRBV7-9; J gene: TRBJ1-5